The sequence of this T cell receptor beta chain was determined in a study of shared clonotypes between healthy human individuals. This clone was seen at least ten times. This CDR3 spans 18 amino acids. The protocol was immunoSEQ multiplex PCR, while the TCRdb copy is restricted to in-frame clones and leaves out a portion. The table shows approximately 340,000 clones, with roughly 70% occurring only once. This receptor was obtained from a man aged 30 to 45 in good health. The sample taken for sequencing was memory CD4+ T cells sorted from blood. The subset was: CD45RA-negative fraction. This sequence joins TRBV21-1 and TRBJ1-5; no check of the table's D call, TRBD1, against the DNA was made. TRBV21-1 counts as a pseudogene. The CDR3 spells CASSKVFQDRVADQPQHF. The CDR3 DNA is TGTGCCAGCAGCAAAGTATTCCAGGACAGGGTAGCCGATCAGCCCCAGCATTTT.